This T cell receptor beta chain was identified during a study of blood T cell repertoires in COVID-19. Produced via immunoSEQ multiplex PCR; TCRdb's table is partial and in-frame only. The sample consists of approximately 250,000 clones, roughly 86% of them appearing once. This CDR3 has 14 residues. The germline CDR1 and CDR2 sequences are MNHEY and SVGAGI. The junction had 4 bases not matched to a gene; V was cut back by 6 bases and J by 0 bases. Specimen: peripheral blood. The rearrangement joins TRBV6-5 to TRBJ1-2, with 7 bases that match TRBD1. This TCR was sampled from a man between 35 and 55 years old with active or convalescent COVID-19. The CDR3 here is CASRAGTANYGYTF. The CDR3 coding sequence is TGTGCCAGCAGGGCCGGGACAGCTAACTATGGCTACACCTTC.